This T cell receptor (beta chain) was found in a study of blood T cells in healthy people across ages (dated by TCRdb to the mid-2010s). Study-level background: Template switching captured roughly one uniquely barcoded TCR beta cDNA molecule per two T cells in model experiments. The study analyzed two additional independent replicas of 1 million unique cDNA reads from the same blood draw for two donors, one aged 18 to 30 and one aged 80 or older. Donors were grouped into four age groups: young (average roughly 17 years), middle-aged (roughly 40), aged (62) and long-lived (about 90). The study measured age-related changes in TCR beta repertoire diversity using deep sequencing normalized with unique cDNA molecular identifiers. Broad study findings and their caveats: Observed TCR beta diversity per million T cells fell roughly linearly with age, and a significant reduction was already apparent by age approximately 40. The percentage of naive T cells measured by flow cytometry correlated strongly with observed TCR beta diversity. Estimates of total diversity based on one million sequenced T cells were regarded as lower bounds and as underestimates. Compared with the aged group, the long-lived group had more naive CD4+ T cells, fewer expanded clones and increased TCR diversity, suggesting age selection. Donor CMV infection status was unknown, potentially confounding age-related changes in expanded clonotypes. Bulk unsorted PBMC profiling prevented conclusive comparison of naive and antigen-experienced compartments.

Inclusive of the bounding cysteine and phenylalanine, the CDR3 is 13 residues long. Only the CDR3 part of the read is kept: 39 bases, read in frame from the first base. V was cut back by 3 bases and J by 2 bases, leaving a gap of 7 bases between them. Looking up the germline V gene yields CDR1 SGHRS and CDR2 YFSETQ. With respect to this clonotype: The specificity of this receptor is unknown. No base quality values were provided; no much bigger clone lies one nucleotide off.

Systemically healthy Caucasian individuals from Russia, 39 in total and aged about 6 to 95 years, were included as donors. Approximately 9.3 milliliters of peripheral blood were drawn from each donor into EDTA-treated Vacutainer tubes. PBMCs were isolated by Ficoll-Paque density-gradient centrifugation, with at least 6 million obtained per sample. Total RNA, at least 5 micrograms per sample, was extracted from PBMCs with Trizol reagent. The percentages of naive CD45RAhigh/CD27high T cells were determined by flow cytometry on a PBMC aliquot from every donor. Library construction relied on 5' RACE. The reads were generated on an Illumina HiSeq 2500. A second roughly 6 to 12 cycle PCR used a sample-barcoded 5' primer and a J-beta primer mix. Each TCR beta cDNA molecule received a unique molecular identifier from a template-switch 5' adaptor carrying 12 random nucleotides. Each sample yielded at least 3 million CDR3-containing paired-end reads. The Mint cDNA synthesis kit, primed by a TRBC-specific oligonucleotide, was used to synthesize first-strand cDNA from all RNA. Following uracil-DNA glycosylase treatment, a first 18-cycle PCR with universal primers M1SS and BC2_uni_R was performed on all cDNA. As for how the authors treated the data: Normalization of each sample was performed by random selection of 1 million high-quality reads, each carrying a distinct molecular identifier. Reads with shared molecular identifiers were discarded instead of being binned into consensus sequences. MiTCR, with a Q25 quality threshold and the strictest error-elimination algorithm, was used for CDR3 identification, clonotype clustering and error correction. Lower-bound total TCR beta diversity was estimated with a nonparametric unseen species model using Euler transformation. Clones were called with MiXCR by TCRdb after fastp trimmed the public reads at Q25, and only in-frame beta chains were retained. Rows with one shared CDR3 protein collapse into an entry with the most common genes and DNA. The V and J calls were determined by TCRdb, not by the authors. In this sample the table shows roughly 800,000 distinct CDR3 sequences, more than 20% of which occur a single time. 9% to 9.5% of the sample comes from the top ten.

The sample was also linked to a second study, of T cells of mothers and their children. In that second paper, the authors write: Nine systemically healthy Caucasian individuals, comprising three mothers and their six children, were included as donors. cDNA synthesis consumed the entire amount of extracted RNA, loaded at roughly 1.5 ug RNA in each 15 ul reaction. In the second PCR, the M1S primer introduced both the sample barcodes and 2-4 random nucleotides. More than 8 million TCR beta CDR3 reads were obtained from each mother, and some 3 million reads were obtained from each child. Thymic selection shapes the output of TCR recombination in a similar way in related and unrelated pairs, and inherited differences have a minor effect. Related mother-child pairs always showed normalized repertoire overlap that was slightly higher than in unrelated mother-child pairs, though the difference was never significant. Persistent microchimeric T cell clones were not detected, at a sensitivity of about 100 clones per million clonotypes. Deep NGS was used in the study to compare the TCR beta repertoires of mothers and children and to look for features that separate related mother-child pairs from unrelated individuals. Mothers averaged about 40 +/- 4 years of age and children averaged around 10 +/- 4 years. After adapter ligation was performed with NEBNext reagents, the libraries were sequenced on an Illumina HiSeq 2000 with 100+100 nt paired-end reads. To prevent cross-contamination, the mother and child libraries were prepared one month apart and sequenced in separate runs. Between 500,000 and 2,000,000 distinct TCR beta clonotypes were identified per donor. Naive TCR beta clonotypes were estimated from low-frequency clonotypes matched to each donor's FACS-determined naive share, without sorting.

The chain uses TRBV5-1 and TRBJ2-3, with no D gene named confidently. Sequencing input: blood. This clonotype was sampled from a boy between 10 and 17 years old in good health. Here is the DNA: TGCGCCAGCAGCTGGCAATCCACAGATACGCAGTATTTT. This sequence encodes CASSWQSTDTQYF.